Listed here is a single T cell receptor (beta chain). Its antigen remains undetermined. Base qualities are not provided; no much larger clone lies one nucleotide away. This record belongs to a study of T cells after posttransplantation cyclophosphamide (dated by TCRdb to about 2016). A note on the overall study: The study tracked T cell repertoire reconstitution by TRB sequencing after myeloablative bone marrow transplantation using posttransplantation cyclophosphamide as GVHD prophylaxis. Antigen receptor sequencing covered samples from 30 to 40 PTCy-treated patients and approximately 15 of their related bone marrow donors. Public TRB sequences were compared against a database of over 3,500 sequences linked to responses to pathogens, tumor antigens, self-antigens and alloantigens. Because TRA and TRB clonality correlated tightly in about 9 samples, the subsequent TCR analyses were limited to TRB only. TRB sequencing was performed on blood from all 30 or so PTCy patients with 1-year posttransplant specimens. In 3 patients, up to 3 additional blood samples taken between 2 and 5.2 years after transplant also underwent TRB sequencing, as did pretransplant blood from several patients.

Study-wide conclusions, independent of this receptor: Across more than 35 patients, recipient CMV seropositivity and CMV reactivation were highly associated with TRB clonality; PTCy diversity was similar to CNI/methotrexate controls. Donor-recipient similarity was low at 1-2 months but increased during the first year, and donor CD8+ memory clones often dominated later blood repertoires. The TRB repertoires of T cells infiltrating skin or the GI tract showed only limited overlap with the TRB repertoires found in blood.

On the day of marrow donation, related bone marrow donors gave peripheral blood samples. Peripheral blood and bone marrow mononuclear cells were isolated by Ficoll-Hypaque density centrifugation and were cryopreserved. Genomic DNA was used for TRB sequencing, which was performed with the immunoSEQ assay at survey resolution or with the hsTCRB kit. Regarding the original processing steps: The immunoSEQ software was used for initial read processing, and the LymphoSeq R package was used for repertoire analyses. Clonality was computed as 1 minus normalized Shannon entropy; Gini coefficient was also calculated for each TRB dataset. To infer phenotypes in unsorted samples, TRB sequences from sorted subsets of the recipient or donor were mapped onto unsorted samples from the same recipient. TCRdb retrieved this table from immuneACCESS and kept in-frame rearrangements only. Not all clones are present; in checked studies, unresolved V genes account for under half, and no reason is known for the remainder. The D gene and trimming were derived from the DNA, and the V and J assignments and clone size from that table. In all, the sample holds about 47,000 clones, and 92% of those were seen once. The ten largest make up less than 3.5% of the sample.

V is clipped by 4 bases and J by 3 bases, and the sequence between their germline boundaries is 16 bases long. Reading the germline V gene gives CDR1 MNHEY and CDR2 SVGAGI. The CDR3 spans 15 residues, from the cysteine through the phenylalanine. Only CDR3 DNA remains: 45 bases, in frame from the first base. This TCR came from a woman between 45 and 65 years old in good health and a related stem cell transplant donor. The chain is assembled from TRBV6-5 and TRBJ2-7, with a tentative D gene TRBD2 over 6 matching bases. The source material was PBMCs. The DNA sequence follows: TGTGCCAGCAGTTTTACAGGAGGGGCGGGCTACGAGCAGTACTTC. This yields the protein CASSFTGGAGYEQYF.